The rows below give T cell receptor beta chains drawn from one sample of a study of CD8 T cells in ankylosing spondylitis. From the 5' RACE reads, TCRdb called clonotypes with MiXCR, one entry per CDR3 protein. Of hundreds of thousands of distinct CDR3 sequences listed, 7% to 10% are singletons. Sequenced: blood, either unsorted or a sorted T cell fraction (not recorded which). The origin of the receptors is a female donor with ankylosing spondylitis or in good health (not recorded which). Both conserved end residues are trimmed from each CDR3.

CDR3	V	J
ASSFGAAGVANYGYT	TRBV7-9	TRBJ1-2
ARSPTSGLYNEQF	TRBV21-1	TRBJ2-1
ASSQGGTDTQY	TRBV7-2	TRBJ2-3
ASSFQRVTDTQY	TRBV11-2	TRBJ2-3
ASSWTPAGTYNEQF	TRBV11-2	TRBJ2-1
SARGAHGYT	TRBV20-1	TRBJ1-2
ASSRDREETQY	TRBV6-1	TRBJ2-5
ASSEWGLDYGYT	TRBV6-1	TRBJ1-2
ASSFTGTGGSEQF	TRBV25-1	TRBJ2-1
ASSQAPLYEQY	TRBV14	TRBJ2-7
ASKGSQFPSTDTQY	TRBV2	TRBJ2-3
SASTSDQETQY	TRBV20-1	TRBJ2-5
ASSWYLDEGFYNEQF	TRBV5-6	TRBJ2-1
ASSLTPYGVYNEQF	TRBV12-3/TRBV12-4	TRBJ2-1
ASTGTRNNNEQF	TRBV29-1	TRBJ2-1
SAQLAEETQY	TRBV20-1	TRBJ2-5
ATSADRGGVGNQPQH	TRBV24-1	TRBJ1-5
ASSYASSGNTIY	TRBV6-5	TRBJ1-3
ATSDSGTVRTGELF	TRBV24-1	TRBJ2-2
AISERETQY	TRBV10-3	TRBJ2-5
SARATQDRTSYNEQF	TRBV20-1	TRBJ2-1
ASSLGEGGKLSTGELF	TRBV12-3/TRBV12-4	TRBJ2-2
ASSSTGGELDTEAF	TRBV19	TRBJ1-1
SGARAYTEAF	TRBV29-1	TRBJ1-1
ASSLTDRGGTQY	TRBV6-2/TRBV6-3	TRBJ2-5
ASSVFSGNYNEQF	TRBV9	TRBJ2-1
ASRPRDRYQETQY	TRBV2	TRBJ2-5
ASSLGTSGRINTGELF	TRBV5-1	TRBJ2-2
SARASGKTQY	TRBV20-1	TRBJ2-5
ASNQLRNTEAF	TRBV11-1	TRBJ1-1
ASSPPIGGARGYT	TRBV18	TRBJ1-2
SGTLAGTSYNEQF	TRBV20-1	TRBJ2-1
ASSLATSGQETQY	TRBV5-1	TRBJ2-5
ASSYLAGNLAGSTDTQY	TRBV11-2	TRBJ2-3
ASSTTRACS	TRBV7-6	TRBJ1-2
SGGLHYNEQF	TRBV29-1	TRBJ2-1